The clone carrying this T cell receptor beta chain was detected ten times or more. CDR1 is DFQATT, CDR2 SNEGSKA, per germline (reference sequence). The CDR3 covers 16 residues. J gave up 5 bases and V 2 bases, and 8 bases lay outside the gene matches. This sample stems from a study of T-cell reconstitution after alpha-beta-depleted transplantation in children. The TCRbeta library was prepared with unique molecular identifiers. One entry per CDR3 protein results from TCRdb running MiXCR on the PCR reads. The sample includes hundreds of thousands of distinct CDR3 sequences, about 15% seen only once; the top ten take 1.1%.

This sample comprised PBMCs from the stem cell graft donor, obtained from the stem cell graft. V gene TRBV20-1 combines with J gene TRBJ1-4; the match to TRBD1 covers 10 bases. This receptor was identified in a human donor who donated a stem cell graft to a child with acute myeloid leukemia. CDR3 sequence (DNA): TGCAGTGCTAGATGGGACAGGGGAGTTCAAAATGAAAAACTGTTTTTT. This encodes CSARWDRGVQNEKLFF.